This TCR beta chain was identified in a study of cytomegalovirus exposure and HLA in healthy donors. About the study: Out of 300 to 500 genotyped donors, about 80% belonged to the Caucasian-associated ancestry cluster. General study points: What TCR beta sequences reportedly achieved was accurate prediction of HLA-A and HLA-B alleles in most subjects. The investigators catalogued 164 TCR beta chains as cytomegalovirus-associated. TCR sequences were mostly rare, though some public TCRs occurred in many donors.

The PCR made use of 60 Vbeta and 13 Jbeta primers. The repertoire was sequenced with immunoSEQ multiplex PCR; TCRdb's copy has only in-frame clones and lacks some. The listing contains some 130,000 clones. On this clone itself: Its antigen remains unidentified.

CDR1 SGHVS and CDR2 FQNEAQ come from the germline V gene. CDR3 length: 17 amino acids. J gave up 0 bases and V 4 bases, and 5 bases lay outside the gene matches. Sequencing was done on a sample of PBMCs. This clonotype originated in a woman in her 40s in good health and CMV-seropositive. V usage is TRBV7-8 and J usage is TRBJ2-1; 11 bases map to TRBD2. The CDR3 loop is CASSSGLAGSSYNEQFF. Here the CDR3 DNA reads TGTGCCAGCAGCTCCGGACTAGCGGGTAGCTCCTACAATGAGCAGTTCTTC.